Below are 14 T cell receptor beta chains sequenced from a single sample in a study of cytomegalovirus exposure and HLA in healthy donors. Sequencing was performed with immunoSEQ multiplex PCR; in TCRdb, only in-frame clones are kept and a portion is missing. The profile shows some 150,000 clones, approximately 90% of them singletons. Sequences were obtained from PBMCs. These receptors all come from a man aged 18-30 years in good health and CMV-seronegative.

The chain combines TRBV9 with TRBJ1-2; 9 bases agree with TRBD1. This CDR3 is built from 13 residues. Germline loops: CDR1 SGDLS, CDR2 YYNGEE. Trimming removed 4 bases from V and 8 bases from J; junction bases left unmatched: 6. CDR3 loop: CASSSQGAWGYTF. CDR3 in DNA: TGTGCCAGCAGCTCACAGGGGGCTTGGGGCTACACCTTC.

This sequence joins TRBV25-1 and TRBJ2-3, with D perhaps matching TRBD2 (5 bases). The ends were cut back, 7 bases at V and 0 bases at J, with 14 bases in the middle. This CDR3 region has 15 residues. From germline, CDR1 is MGHDK and CDR2 SYGVNS. The CDR3 DNA sequence: TGTGCCAGCACTACGAAAGGCGGGAGCACAGATACGCAGTATTTT. As protein: CASTTKGGSTDTQYF.

The genes are TRBV4-2 and TRBJ2-5; 11 bases are a match to TRBD2. In germline, CDR1 is LGHNA, CDR2 YNFKEQ. V was pared by 1 base and J by 5 bases, with 6 bases of the junction left unmatched. The CDR3 has 16 amino acids. CDR3 sequence (DNA): TGTGCCAGCAGCCAAGGGACTAGCGGGTATCGCGAGACCCAGTACTTC. The encoded protein is CASSQGTSGYRETQYF.

The chain is built from TRBV28 and TRBJ1-4; no definite D call. CDR1 and CDR2 from the germline V gene are MDHEN and SYDVKM. The CDR3 totals 15 residues. Trimming pared 5 bases from V and 0 bases from J, leaving 10 bases between. Written as DNA, the CDR3 is TGTGCCAGCAGTCCCTCCTCTCCAACTAATGAAAAACTGTTTTTT. This encodes CASSPSSPTNEKLFF.

CDR3 in amino acids: CSASRGEEQFF. The DNA of the CDR3 is TGCAGTGCTAGTCGGGGGGAGGAGCAGTTCTTC. V is TRBV20-1 and J is TRBJ2-1, with 7 bases identical to TRBD2. The CDR3 has 11 amino acids. The trim removed 3 bases at V and 10 bases at J, leaving 3 bases unmatched. Germline CDR1 and CDR2: DFQATT and SNEGSKA (reference sequence).

The rearrangement links TRBV4-1 to TRBJ2-5; the D is unclear. Trimming cost V 0 bases and J 4 bases, with 3 bases left between them. CDR1 is MGHRA and CDR2 is YSYEKL in the germline V gene. This CDR3 region has 12 residues. The CDR3 loop reads CASSQEAETQYF. In nucleotides, the CDR3 is TGCGCCAGCAGCCAAGAGGCAGAGACCCAGTACTTC.

This clone was seen only a few times. The sample has other DNA sequences that encode this CDR3 too. The V call is TRBV27, the J call TRBJ1-2, with a weak D call TRBD1 (5 bases). Trimming took off 2 bases at V and 6 bases at J, with 10 bases between the two ends. CDR3 length equals 13 residues. Germline CDR1 is MNHEY and CDR2 is SMNVEV (reference sequence). The CDR3 spells CASSLGQGDGYTF. The DNA for the CDR3 is TGTGCCAGCAGTTTAGGGCAGGGCGATGGCTACACCTTC.

The gene calls are TRBV6-4 and TRBJ2-2; D unclear. The V gene lost 10 bases and the J gene lost 5 bases, with 17 bases spanning the gap. The CDR3 is made up of 14 amino acids. From germline, CDR1 is MRHNA and CDR2 SNTAGT. This CDR3 reads CATSPLERTGELFF. The CDR3 bases are TGTGCCACGTCCCCTTTAGAGAGGACCGGGGAGCTGTTTTTT.

The chain uses TRBV19 and TRBJ1-4; no clear D. This CDR3 has 12 amino acids. Trimming shortened V by 4 bases and J by 5 bases, and 5 bases separated the two germline ends. The germline CDR1 and CDR2 sequences are LNHDA and SQIVND (reference sequence). CDR3 sequence: CASSTENEKLFF. CDR3 bases: TGTGCCAGTAGTACGGAGAATGAAAAACTGTTTTTT.

The gene calls are TRBV5-1 and TRBJ2-5; TRBD1 matches at 7 bases. Germline CDR1 and CDR2: SGHRS and YFSETQ. Germline trimming cut 1 base from V and 6 bases from J; bases unmatched to any gene: 12. The CDR3 extends over 16 amino acids. The CDR3: CASSLTGTEGVKTQYF. CDR3 bases: TGCGCCAGCAGCTTGACCGGGACAGAGGGGGTCAAGACCCAGTACTTC.

The chain links TRBV7-9 to TRBJ1-1; D not certain. V was cut by 2 bases and J by 7 bases, with 11 bases left in between. The CDR3 is made up of 13 amino acids. CDR1 and CDR2 (germline): SEHNR, FQNEAQ (reference sequence). The CDR3 DNA is TGTGCCAGCAGCTTATTGGGCAGACGTGAAGCTTTCTTT. This gives the protein CASSLLGRREAFF. Combining the CDR3 with reference TRBV7-9 and TRBJ1-1 gives the whole variable domain DTGVSQNPRHKITKRGQNVTFRCDPISEHNRLYWYRQTLGQGPEFLTYFQNEAQLEKSRLLSDRFSAERPKGSFSTLEIQRTEQGDSAMYLCASSLLGRREAFFGQGTRLTVV.

This clone was seen more than once but under ten times. The V call is TRBV5-4, the J call TRBJ2-7, with TRBD2 matching over 10 bases. The CDR3 covers 15 residues. CDR1 is SGHNT, CDR2 YYREEE, per germline (reference sequence). J gave up 2 bases and V 4 bases, and 6 bases lay outside the gene matches. CDR3 region: CASSGGLAYTYEQYF. As DNA, the CDR3 is TGTGCCAGCAGCGGGGGACTAGCGTACACCTACGAGCAGTACTTC.

The count of this clone is one. The V call is TRBV10-3, the J call TRBJ2-2, with D hard to call. V was shortened by 5 bases and J by 0 bases, with 7 bases between the two germline ends. Germline V gene lookup returns CDR1 ENHRY and CDR2 SYGVKD. This CDR3 has 14 amino acids. CDR3 coding DNA: TGTGCCATCAGTTTAACATCGAACACCGGGGAGCTGTTTTTT. Protein: CAISLTSNTGELFF.

Comments on this clone: A read error may produce the germline difference seen at one junction end. The gene calls are TRBV27 and TRBJ2-5, with 12 bases fitting TRBD2. Germline CDR1 reads MNHEY; CDR2 reads SMNVEV (reference sequence). This CDR3 comprises 15 residues. CDR3 sequence (DNA): TGTGCCTGCAGTTCGACTAGCGGGGGTCAAGAGACCCAGTACTTC. This gives the protein CACSSTSGGQETQYF.